This TCR beta chain was obtained from a study of blood T cell repertoires in COVID-19. Cohort allocation depended upon clinical history that participants reported. In the original processing: Estimation of nucleated cell counts was performed using reference gene primer amplification. The data were produced by immunoSEQ multiplex PCR, yet TCRdb's version contains in-frame clones alone and is incomplete. V and J calls plus clone size are reproduced from that table; the DNA served to infer D and trimming. The table lists around 290,000 clones, 88% of them singletons. The ends lost 8 bases at V and 6 bases at J; junction bases unmatched: 10. This CDR3 has 13 amino acids. Germline CDR1 is MDHEN and CDR2 is SYDVKM.

What was sequenced was PBMCs or T cells enriched from blood (not recorded which). The chain recombines TRBV28 with TRBJ2-7; TRBD1 aligns across 7 bases. The TCR comes from a woman aged 30 to 39 who had recovered from COVID-19. The CDR3 DNA is TGTGCCAGCTTCAGACAGGGTCTTCGCGAGCAGTACTTC. This translates into CASFRQGLREQYF.